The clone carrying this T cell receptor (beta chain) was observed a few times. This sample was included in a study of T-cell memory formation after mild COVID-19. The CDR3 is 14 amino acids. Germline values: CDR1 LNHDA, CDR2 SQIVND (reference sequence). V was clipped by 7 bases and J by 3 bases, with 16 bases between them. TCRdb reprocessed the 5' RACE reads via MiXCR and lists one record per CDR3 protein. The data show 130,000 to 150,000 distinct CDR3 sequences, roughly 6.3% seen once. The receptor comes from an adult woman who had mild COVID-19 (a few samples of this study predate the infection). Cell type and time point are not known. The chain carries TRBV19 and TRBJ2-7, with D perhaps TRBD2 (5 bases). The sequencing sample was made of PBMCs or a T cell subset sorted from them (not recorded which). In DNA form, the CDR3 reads TGTGCCAGTAACAGACGCGCGGGTGACTACGAGCAGTACTTC. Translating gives CASNRRAGDYEQYF.